The entry below gives a single T cell receptor (beta chain) sequence along with its context. This receptor's antigen is unknown. There are no base qualities to consult, and no much larger clone falls within one base. The data belong to a study of shared clonotypes between healthy human individuals (dated by TCRdb to 2018 to 2020). About the study as a whole: Three men and a couple of women, aged 18 to 49 years, made up the cohort. Leukapheresis yielded between about 0.85 and 10 billion PBMCs per donor. Libraries were prepared and TCR repertoires were sequenced by different laboratories using diverse techniques, in order to increase sequencing depth and limit assay-specific biases. The study deeply sequenced blood TCR repertoires of five healthy adults to estimate repertoire size and the extent of clonotype sharing between individuals. Per donor, three plates each were used for CD4 naive and CD4 memory, two for CD8 naive, and one for CD8 memory. Beyond this particular receptor, the publication reports: Based on pairwise subsampling, the degree of clonotype sharing among donors was expected to be affected by sequencing depth. Because the study included only a small number of donors, the genetic and exposure-history diversity represented was limited. Clonotypes shared by all four sorted-subset donors showed higher generation probabilities than non-shared clonotypes. Sampling was limited to blood, and TCR repertoires in tissue likely differ from TCR repertoires in blood. Rarefaction of sorted-subset datasets indicated incomplete sequencing despite the large sequencing depth. When several donors were compared, the shared fraction of clonotypes was about 5.2% for naive CD4, roughly 3.3% for naive CD8, 2.3% for memory CD4, and 0.35% to 0.4% for memory CD8. Naive subsets generally had larger estimated clonotype richness than memory subsets.

Using the deep immunoSEQ assay, multiplex PCR amplified TCR CDR3 regions from genomic DNA. For each cell subset, the extracted genomic DNA was distributed evenly across all wells of several immunoSEQ 96-well plates, and each plate served as one replicate. For sorted subsets, each replicate PCR was loaded with approximately 190 ng genomic DNA, equivalent to 25,000 to 35,000 T cell genomes. The purified libraries were quantified using a Qubit 3.0 fluorometer, sized with a Bioanalyzer 2100, and then quantified again using the KAPA Library Quantification kit. Each immunoSEQ 96-well plate was sequenced on its own single-read 150-cycle Illumina NextSeq 550 flow cell. Processing in the source paper ran as follows. The immunoSEQ output contained only junctional sequences without quality scores, so filtering could not match that applied to full-length reads. Sequences were annotated with PyIR, a Python wrapper for IgBLAST v1.9, and V/J genes and CDR3 were assigned using IMGT germline references. Reads with weak V/J assignments (E-value above 1e-6), missing CDR3, stop codons, out-of-frame junctions, or ambiguous translated residues were removed. V3J clonotypes were defined as sequences sharing an identical inferred V gene, J gene, and CDR3 amino acid sequence. To compute the percentage overlap between repertoires, the number of shared unique clonotypes was divided by the size of the smaller repertoire. Three approaches were used to assess repertoire richness: RTK rarefaction, the Chao1 estimator, and Recon v2.1 estimates of unobserved clonotypes. For all TCRbeta clonotypes obtained by the gDNA method from four donors, generation probabilities were computed with OLGA. Entries here come from immuneACCESS through TCRdb and include only in-frame sequences with V and J called. Some clones fail to appear in such tables; in the studies checked, an unresolved V gene covers under half of the shortfall, and the cause of the remainder is unknown. The V and J calls and clone size are taken from that table; D and trimming were inferred from the DNA. In this sample the table shows about 520,000 clones, around 95% of which occur a single time. 0.05% to 0.08% of the sample is taken by the ten largest.

The donors were healthy, HIV-negative adults with no recently reported acute infections or vaccinations. Every donor was a Caucasian adult living in Nashville, Tennessee, USA. CD4+ T cells were enriched by magnetic negative selection, after which naive cells were positively selected on CD45RA and the negative fraction was taken as the memory subset. Blood was collected by leukapheresis, and PBMCs were isolated by Ficoll-Histopaque density gradient centrifugation and then cryopreserved in liquid nitrogen vapor phase. Analytical flow cytometry was used to check the purity and quantity of each magnetically sorted T cell population. Genomic DNA was isolated from each sorted fraction and quantified by UV absorbance on a Nanodrop 2000c. The CDR3 spans 15 residues, from the cysteine through the phenylalanine. The sequence is cut down to CDR3 DNA, 45 bases in frame from base 1. The CDR1 and CDR2 encoded by the germline V gene are LGHNA and YNFKEQ. Trimmed from V: 3 bases; trimmed from J: 11 bases; junction bases lacking a gene match: 14.

The origin of this receptor is a woman younger than 45 in good health. The chain couples TRBV4-2 to TRBJ2-3; TRBD2 lines up with 7 middle nucleotides. Input material: naive CD4+ T cells sorted from blood. The sample's cell subset or site label, decoded: CD45RA+ positively selected. The sequenced DNA: TGTGCCAGCAGCCAGGGCCGCGGGAGCCCTGTATGGCAGTATTTT. The encoded protein is CASSQGRGSPVWQYF.